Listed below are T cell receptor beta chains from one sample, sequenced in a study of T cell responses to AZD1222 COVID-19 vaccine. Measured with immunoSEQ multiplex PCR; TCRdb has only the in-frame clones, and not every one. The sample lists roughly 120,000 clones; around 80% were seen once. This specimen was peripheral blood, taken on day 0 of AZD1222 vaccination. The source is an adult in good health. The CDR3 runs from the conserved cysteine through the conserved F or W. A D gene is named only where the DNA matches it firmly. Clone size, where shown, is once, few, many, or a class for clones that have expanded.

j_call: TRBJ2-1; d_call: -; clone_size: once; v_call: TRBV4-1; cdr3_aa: CASSQEGVPSPNEQFF; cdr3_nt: TGCGCCAGCAGCCAAGAGGGCGTCCCCTCTCCCAATGAGCAGTTCTTC
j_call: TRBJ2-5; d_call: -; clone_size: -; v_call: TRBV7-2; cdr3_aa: CASSPGDPLAQETQYF; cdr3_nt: TGTGCCAGCAGCCCCGGTGACCCTCTGGCACAAGAGACCCAGTACTTC
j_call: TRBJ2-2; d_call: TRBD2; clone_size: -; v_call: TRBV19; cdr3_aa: CASSIRGLRTSGHWGGELFF; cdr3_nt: TGTGCCAGTAGTATCAGGGGGCTTCGGACTAGCGGCCACTGGGGCGGGGAGCTGTTTTTT
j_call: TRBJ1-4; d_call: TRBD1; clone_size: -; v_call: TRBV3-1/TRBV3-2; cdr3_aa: CASTPGQLTTNEKLFF; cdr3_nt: TGTGCCAGCACCCCGGGACAGTTAACAACTAATGAAAAACTGTTTTTT
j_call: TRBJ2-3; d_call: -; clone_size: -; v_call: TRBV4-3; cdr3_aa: CASSRQLNPSTDTQYF; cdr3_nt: TGCGCCAGCAGCCGCCAACTCAACCCTAGCACAGATACGCAGTATTTT
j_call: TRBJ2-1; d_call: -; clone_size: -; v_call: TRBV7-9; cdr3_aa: CASSSSSYNEQFF; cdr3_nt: TGTGCCAGCAGCTCGAGCTCCTACAATGAGCAGTTCTTC
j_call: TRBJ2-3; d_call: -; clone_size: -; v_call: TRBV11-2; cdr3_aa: CASSFASSTDTQYF; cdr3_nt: TGTGCCAGCAGCTTTGCTAGCAGCACAGATACGCAGTATTTT
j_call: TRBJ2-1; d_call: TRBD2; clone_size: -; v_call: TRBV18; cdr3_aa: CASSPDSLAVYNEQFF; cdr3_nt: TGTGCCAGCTCACCAGATAGCCTAGCGGTCTACAATGAGCAGTTCTTC
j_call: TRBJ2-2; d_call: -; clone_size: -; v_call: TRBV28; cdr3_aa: CASSLETVNTGELFF; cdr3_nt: TGTGCCAGCAGTTTAGAGACAGTTAACACCGGGGAGCTGTTTTTT
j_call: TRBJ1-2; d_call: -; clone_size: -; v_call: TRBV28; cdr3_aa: CATGGGNYGYTF; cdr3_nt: TGTGCCACCGGGGGGGGGAACTATGGCTACACCTTC
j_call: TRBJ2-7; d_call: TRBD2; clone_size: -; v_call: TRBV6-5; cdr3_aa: CASSYSLAGAWVPYF; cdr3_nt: TGTGCCAGCAGTTACTCGCTAGCGGGAGCGTGGGTTCCGTACTTC
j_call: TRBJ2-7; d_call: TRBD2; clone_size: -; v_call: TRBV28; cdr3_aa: CASKRGGSSYEQYF; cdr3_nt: TGTGCCAGCAAACGGGGGGGGAGCTCCTACGAGCAGTACTTC
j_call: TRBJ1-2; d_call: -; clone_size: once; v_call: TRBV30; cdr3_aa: CAWRPQEPYGYTF; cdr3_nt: TGTGCCTGGAGACCCCAGGAACCCTATGGCTACACCTTC
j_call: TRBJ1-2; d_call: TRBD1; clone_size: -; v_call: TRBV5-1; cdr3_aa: CASSLAGQGENYGYTF; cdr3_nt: TGCGCCAGCAGCTTGGCGGGACAGGGGGAAAACTATGGCTACACCTTC
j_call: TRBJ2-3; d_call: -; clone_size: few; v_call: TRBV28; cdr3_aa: CASSLTFTGGTDTQYF; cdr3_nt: TGTGCCAGCAGTTTAACCTTTACAGGAGGCACAGATACGCAGTATTTT
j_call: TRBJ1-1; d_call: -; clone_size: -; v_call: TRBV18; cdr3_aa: CASSRVRDTEAFF; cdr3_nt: TGTGCCAGCTCACGGGTAAGGGACACTGAAGCTTTCTTT
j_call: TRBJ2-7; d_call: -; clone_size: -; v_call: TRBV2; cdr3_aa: CATSSQGYEQYF; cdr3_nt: TGTGCCACCAGCTCCCAGGGCTACGAGCAGTACTTC
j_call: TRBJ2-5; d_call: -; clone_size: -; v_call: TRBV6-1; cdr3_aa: CASKGFQETQYF; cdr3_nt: TGTGCCAGCAAGGGGTTCCAAGAGACCCAGTACTTC
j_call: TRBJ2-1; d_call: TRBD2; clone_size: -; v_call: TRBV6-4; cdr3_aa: CASSPTSGRDNEQFF; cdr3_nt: TGTGCCAGCAGTCCAACTAGCGGGAGAGACAATGAGCAGTTCTTC
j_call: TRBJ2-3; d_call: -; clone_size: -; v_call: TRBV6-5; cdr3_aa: CASSYSSGGTDTQYF; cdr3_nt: TGTGCCAGCAGTTACTCTAGCGGAGGTACAGATACGCAGTATTTT
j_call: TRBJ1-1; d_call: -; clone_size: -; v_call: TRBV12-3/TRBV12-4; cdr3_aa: CTSSQINTEAFF; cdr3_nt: TGTACCAGCAGTCAGATTAACACTGAAGCTTTCTTT
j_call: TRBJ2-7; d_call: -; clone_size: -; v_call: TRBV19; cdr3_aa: CASSIQSVGYEQYF; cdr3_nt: TGTGCCAGTAGTATCCAGTCTGTCGGGTACGAGCAGTACTTC
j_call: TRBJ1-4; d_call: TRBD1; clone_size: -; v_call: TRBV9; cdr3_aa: CASSLHGQGAPNEKLFF; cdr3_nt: TGTGCCAGCAGCCTCCACGGACAGGGGGCCCCTAATGAAAAACTGTTTTTT
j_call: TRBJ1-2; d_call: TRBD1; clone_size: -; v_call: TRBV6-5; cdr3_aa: CASRGQGVNYGYTF; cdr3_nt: TGTGCCAGCAGGGGACAGGGAGTCAACTATGGCTACACCTTC
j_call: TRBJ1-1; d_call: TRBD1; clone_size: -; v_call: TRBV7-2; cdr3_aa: CASSTRDRGLAAFF; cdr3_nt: TGTGCCAGCAGCACCCGGGACAGGGGGCTTGCGGCTTTCTTT
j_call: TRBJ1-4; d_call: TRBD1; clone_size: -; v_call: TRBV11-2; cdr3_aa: CASSFKPSTGMNEKLFF; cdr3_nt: TGTGCCAGCAGCTTCAAGCCCTCGACAGGGATGAATGAAAAACTGTTTTTT
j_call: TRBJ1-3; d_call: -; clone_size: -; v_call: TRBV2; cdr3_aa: CASSRTTSSGNTIYF; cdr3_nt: TGTGCCAGCAGTCGGACAACCAGCTCTGGAAACACCATATATTTT
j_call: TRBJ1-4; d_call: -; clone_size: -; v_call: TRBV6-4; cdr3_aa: CASSSREGEKLFF; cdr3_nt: TGTGCCAGCAGTTCTAGGGAGGGTGAAAAACTGTTTTTT
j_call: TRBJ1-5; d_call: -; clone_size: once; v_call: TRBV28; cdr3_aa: CASSNDRPSNQPQHF; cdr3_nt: TGTGCCAGCAGTAATGACAGGCCTTCCAATCAGCCCCAGCATTTT
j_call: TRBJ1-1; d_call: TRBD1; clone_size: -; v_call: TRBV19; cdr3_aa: CASKGDRAFF; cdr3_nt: TGTGCCAGTAAAGGGGACAGAGCTTTCTTT
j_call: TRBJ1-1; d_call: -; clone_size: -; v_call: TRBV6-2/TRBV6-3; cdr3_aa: CASSRQDGRRNTEAFF; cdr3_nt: TGTGCCAGCAGTCGCCAGGACGGCAGGCGGAACACTGAAGCTTTCTTT
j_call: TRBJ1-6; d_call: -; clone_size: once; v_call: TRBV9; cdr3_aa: CASSVVTNSPLHF; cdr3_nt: TGTGCCAGCAGCGTAGTGACCAATTCACCCCTCCACTTT
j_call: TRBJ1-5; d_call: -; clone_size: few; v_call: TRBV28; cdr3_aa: CASSLPVLGNQPQHF; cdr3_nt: TGTGCCAGCAGTTTACCAGTTTTGGGCAATCAGCCCCAGCATTTT
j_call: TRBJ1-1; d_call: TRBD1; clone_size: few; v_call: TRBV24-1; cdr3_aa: CATSRQGLTEAFF; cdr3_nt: TGTGCCACCAGCCGACAGGGTCTCACTGAAGCTTTCTTT
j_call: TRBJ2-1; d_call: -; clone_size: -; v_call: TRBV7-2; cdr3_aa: CASSPGGAVRYNEQFF; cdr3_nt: TGTGCCAGCAGCCCCGGCGGTGCGGTACGGTACAATGAGCAGTTCTTC
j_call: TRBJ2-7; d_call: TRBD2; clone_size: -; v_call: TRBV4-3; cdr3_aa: CASSQDNGRGEQYF; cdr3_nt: TGCGCCAGCAGCCAAGATAACGGGAGGGGAGAGCAGTACTTC
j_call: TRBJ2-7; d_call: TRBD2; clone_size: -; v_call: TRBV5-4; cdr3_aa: CASSLGFSGRASEQYF; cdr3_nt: TGTGCCAGCAGCTTGGGATTTAGCGGGAGGGCCTCCGAGCAGTACTTC
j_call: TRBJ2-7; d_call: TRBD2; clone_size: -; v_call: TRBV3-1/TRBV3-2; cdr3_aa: CASSLAGGSHSEQYF; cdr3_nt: TGTGCCAGCAGCCTTGCGGGGGGCTCACACTCCGAGCAGTACTTC
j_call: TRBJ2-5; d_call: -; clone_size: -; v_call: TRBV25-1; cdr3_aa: CASSPPGALGETQYF; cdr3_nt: TGTGCCAGCAGCCCTCCGGGGGCGCTCGGCGAGACCCAGTACTTC
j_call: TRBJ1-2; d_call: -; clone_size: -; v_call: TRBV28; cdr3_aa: CASGDRTYGYTF; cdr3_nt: TGTGCCAGCGGAGACAGGACCTATGGCTACACCTTC
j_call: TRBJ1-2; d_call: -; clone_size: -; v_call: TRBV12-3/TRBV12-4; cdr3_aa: CASSPWGSYGYTF; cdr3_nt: TGTGCCAGCAGCCCTTGGGGATCCTATGGCTACACCTTC
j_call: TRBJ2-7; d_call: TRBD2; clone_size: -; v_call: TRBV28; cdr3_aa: CATRTSGTYEQYF; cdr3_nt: TGTGCCACCAGGACTAGCGGGACCTACGAGCAGTACTTC
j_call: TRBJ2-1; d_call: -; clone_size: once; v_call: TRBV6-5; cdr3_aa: CASSSREGEQFF; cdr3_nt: TGTGCCAGCAGTTCGAGGGAAGGTGAGCAGTTCTTC
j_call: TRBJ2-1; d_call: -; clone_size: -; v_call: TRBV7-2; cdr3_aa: CASSKQGGNEQFF; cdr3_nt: TGTGCCAGCAGCAAACAGGGAGGCAATGAGCAGTTCTTC
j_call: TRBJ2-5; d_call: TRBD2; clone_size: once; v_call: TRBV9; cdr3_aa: CASSVTSGGWETQYF; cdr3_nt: TGTGCCAGCAGCGTGACTAGCGGGGGTTGGGAGACCCAGTACTTC
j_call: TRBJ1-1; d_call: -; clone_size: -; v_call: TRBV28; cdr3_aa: CASRPANTEAFF; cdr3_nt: TGTGCCAGCAGACCAGCGAACACTGAAGCTTTCTTT
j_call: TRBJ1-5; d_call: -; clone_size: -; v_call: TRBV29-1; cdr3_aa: CSVVELAGQPQHF; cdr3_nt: TGCAGCGTTGTAGAGCTTGCAGGTCAGCCCCAGCATTTT
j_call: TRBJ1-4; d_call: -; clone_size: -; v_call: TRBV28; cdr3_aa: CASSLAGVNEKLFF; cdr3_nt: TGTGCCAGCAGTTTAGCAGGGGTAAATGAAAAACTGTTTTTT
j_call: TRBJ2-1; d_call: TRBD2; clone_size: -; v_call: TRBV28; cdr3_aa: CASTSTSGSRYNEQFF; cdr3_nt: TGTGCCAGCACCTCGACTAGCGGGAGTAGGTACAATGAGCAGTTCTTC
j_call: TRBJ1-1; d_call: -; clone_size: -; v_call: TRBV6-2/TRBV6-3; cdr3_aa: CASSREMDTEAFF; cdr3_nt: TGTGCCAGCAGCCGAGAGATGGACACTGAAGCTTTCTTT
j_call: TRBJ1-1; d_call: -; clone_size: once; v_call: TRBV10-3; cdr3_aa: CAISESGMNTEAFF; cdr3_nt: TGTGCCATCAGTGAGTCCGGAATGAACACTGAAGCTTTCTTT
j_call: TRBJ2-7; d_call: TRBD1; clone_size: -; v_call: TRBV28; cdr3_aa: CASSSPGTGYYEQYF; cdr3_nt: TGTGCCAGCAGTTCCCCCGGGACAGGGTACTACGAGCAGTACTTC
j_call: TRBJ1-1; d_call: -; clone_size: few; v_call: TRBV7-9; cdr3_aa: CASSLAGVNTEAFF; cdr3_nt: TGTGCCAGCAGCTTAGCGGGAGTGAACACTGAAGCTTTCTTT
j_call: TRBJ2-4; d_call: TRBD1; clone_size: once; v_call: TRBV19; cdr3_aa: CASEARGRLGKNIQYF; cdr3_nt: TGTGCCAGCGAGGCTAGGGGGCGCCTGGGCAAAAACATTCAGTACTTC
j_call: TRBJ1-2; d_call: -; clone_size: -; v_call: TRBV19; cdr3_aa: CASRQVGLGYGYTF; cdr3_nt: TGTGCCAGTCGGCAAGTTGGGCTTGGCTATGGCTACACCTTC
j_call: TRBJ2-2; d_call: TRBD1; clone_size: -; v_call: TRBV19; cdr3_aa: CASSPRQGDTGELFF; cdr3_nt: TGTGCCAGTAGTCCGCGACAGGGAGACACCGGGGAGCTGTTTTTT
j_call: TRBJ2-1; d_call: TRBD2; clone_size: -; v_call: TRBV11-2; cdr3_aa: CASSLTLAGGAEQFF; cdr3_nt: TGTGCCAGCAGCTTAACGCTAGCGGGGGGTGCTGAGCAGTTCTTC
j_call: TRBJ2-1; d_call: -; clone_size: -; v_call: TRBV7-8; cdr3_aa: CASSLGALGGNEQFF; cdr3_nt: TGTGCCAGCAGCCTGGGTGCACTGGGGGGCAATGAGCAGTTCTTC
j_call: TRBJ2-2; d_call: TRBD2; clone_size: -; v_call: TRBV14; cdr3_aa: CASSRLAGVIGELFF; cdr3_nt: TGTGCCAGCAGCCGACTAGCGGGGGTTATCGGGGAGCTGTTTTTT